This T cell receptor (beta chain) was obtained from a study of yellow fever vaccine responses in identical twins. In TCRdb, the RT-PCR reads were re-called with MiXCR into one record per CDR3 protein. The sample lists approximately 15,000 distinct CDR3 sequences; roughly 80% were seen once. As for this clonotype: Its antigen remains unknown.

Study conclusions and caveats: As reported, the vaccine T cell response of twins seemed partly convergent and partly personalized.

Sequenced here: T cells from blood (PBMCs), unsorted or a sorted subset (not recorded which), sampled before or after yellow fever vaccination (not recorded which). This sequence was found in a woman aged 18-29 years who received the yellow fever vaccine.

CDR3 bases: TGTGCCAGCCCTACCCCCCGGGGGAACCAGCCCCAGCATTTT. This translates into CASPTPRGNQPQHF. The genes are TRBV6-4 and TRBJ1-5, with D perhaps TRBD1 (5 bases). The germline V gene encodes CDR1 MRHNA and CDR2 SNTAGT. The germline V and J ends were trimmed by 8 bases and 7 bases, with 18 bases remaining between them. This CDR3 contains 14 residues.